One T cell receptor (beta chain) is described in this entry. The data are from a study of blood T cell repertoires in COVID-19. Trimming cost V 1 base and J 6 bases; bases outside gene matches: 16. The length of the CDR3 is 19 residues. Per the germline V gene, CDR1 is SEHNR and CDR2 is FQNEAQ (reference sequence). Profiled with immunoSEQ multiplex PCR; TCRdb holds only in-frame clones, not every one. The sample contains 340,000 or so clones, approximately 86% of which appear only once. This chain connects TRBV7-9 to TRBJ1-5, with 9 bases that match TRBD1. The sequence was collected from a woman in her 40s with acute COVID-19. The sequencing input was PBMCs or T cells enriched from blood (not recorded which). CDR3: CASSLGTGEARVLSQPQHF. The DNA of the CDR3 is TGTGCCAGCAGCTTAGGGACAGGGGAAGCGCGAGTCTTAAGTCAGCCCCAGCATTTT.